The 21 T cell receptor beta chains below were found in one sample sequenced in a study of shared clonotypes between healthy human individuals. TCRdb keeps only in-frame clones here, not all; method: immunoSEQ multiplex PCR. This table has around 2.1 million clones, roughly 95% appearing once. Sequencing was performed on naive CD4+ T cells sorted from blood. The subset denotes: CD45RA+ positively selected. All receptors come from a man younger than 35 in good health.

On this clone itself: The sample holds other DNA sequences that translate to the same CDR3. The genes are TRBV5-4 and TRBJ2-3, with TRBD2 matching 9 bases. With 4 bases clipped from V and 4 bases from J, the junction kept 4 bases outside the gene matches. This CDR3 spans 14 amino acids. Germline V gives CDR1 SGHNT, CDR2 YYREEE (reference sequence). CDR3 amino acids: CASSRGLAADTQYF. Here the CDR3 DNA reads TGTGCCAGCAGCAGGGGACTAGCAGCAGATACGCAGTATTTT.

The rearrangement links TRBV6-1 to TRBJ2-2, with D possibly being TRBD2 (6 bases). Trimming took 10 bases from V and 4 from J, leaving 19 bases between them. The V gene's germline CDR1 is MNHNS and CDR2 SASEGT. The CDR3 spans 15 residues. The CDR3 coding sequence is TGTGCCATCGCGGAAGCAGGGAGGCCCACCGGGGAGCTGTTTTTT. Its translation: CAIAEAGRPTGELFF.

The chain links TRBV7-2 to TRBJ2-3, with 9 bases aligning to TRBD2. The ends lost 1 base at V and 1 base at J; junction bases unmatched: 12. CDR3 length equals 19 residues. CDR1 and CDR2 (germline): SGHTA, FQGNSA. CDR3 in DNA: TGTGCCAGCAGCTTAGGGAATAGCGGGAGTTTAGGCGGCACAGATACGCAGTATTTT. Encoded protein: CASSLGNSGSLGGTDTQYF.

The V gene is TRBV29-1, the J gene TRBJ2-4; TRBD1 matches at 9 bases. The CDR3 loop spans 14 amino acids. The V gene end was trimmed by 5 bases and the J gene end by 3 bases; junction bases not matched to a gene: 5. In germline, CDR1 is SQVTM, CDR2 ANQGSEA. CDR3 in amino acids: CSVWTGEDKNIQYF. The DNA of the CDR3 is TGCAGCGTTTGGACAGGGGAGGACAAAAACATTCAGTACTTC. The complete variable domain, with remaining parts taken from reference TRBV29-1 and TRBJ2-4, reads SAVISQKPSRDICQRGTSLTIQCQVDSQVTMMFWYRQQPGQSLTLIATANQGSEATYESGFVIDKFPISRPNLTFSTLTVSNMSPEDSSIYLCSVWTGEDKNIQYFGAGTRLSVL.

The sample holds one count of this clone. The V call is TRBV30, the J call TRBJ1-1; 9 positions agree with TRBD1. Germline V gives CDR1 GTSNPN, CDR2 SVGIG (reference sequence). This CDR3 spans 14 amino acids. Trimming took 5 bases from V and 0 from J; bases not matched to a gene: 4. The CDR3 nucleotides read TGTGCCTGGGTAGGGACAGGGCTGAACACTGAAGCTTTCTTT. Its translation: CAWVGTGLNTEAFF.

V gene TRBV6-1 combines with J gene TRBJ2-7; 8 positions agree with TRBD1. The germline CDR1 and CDR2 sequences are MNHNS and SASEGT. CDR3 length: 14 amino acids. The J segment lost 5 bases and the V segment lost 1 base, leaving 4 bases of the junction unmatched. The CDR3 loop is CASSEVYRGDEQYF. CDR3 coding DNA: TGTGCCAGCAGTGAAGTTTACAGGGGGGACGAGCAGTACTTC.

The V and J genes are TRBV7-8 and TRBJ2-1; maybe TRBD1 (5 bases). Looked up from germline, CDR1 is SGHVS and CDR2 is FQNEAQ. V was cut by 6 bases and J by 6 bases, with 18 bases left in between. This CDR3 spans 15 amino acids. CDR3 nucleotides: TGTGCCAGCAGTTCAGGACGCCTCAGGGCCAATGAGCAGTTCTTC. Residues: CASSSGRLRANEQFF.

This chain connects TRBV5-1 to TRBJ1-6; tentatively, D is TRBD1 (5 bases). This CDR3 is built from 16 residues. V was shortened by 0 bases and J by 8 bases, with 15 bases between the two germline ends. Germline V gene data show CDR1 as SGHRS and CDR2 as YFSETQ. CDR3 sequence reads: CASSLGAGGVDSPLHF. In DNA form, the CDR3 reads TGCGCCAGCAGCTTGGGCGCCGGGGGAGTGGATTCACCCCTCCACTTT.

The V and J genes are TRBV4-3 and TRBJ1-3, with D tentatively TRBD1 (6 bases). V lost 0 bases, J lost 4 bases, and 16 bases lay in between. This CDR3 has 17 amino acids. Germline V gene data show CDR1 as LGHNA and CDR2 as YSLEER. CDR3 loop: CASSQDSNRDEGNTIYF. The CDR3 bases are TGCGCCAGCAGCCAAGATTCTAACAGGGACGAAGGAAACACCATATATTTT.

The chain couples TRBV7-8 to TRBJ2-7; 14 bases fit TRBD2. This CDR3 has 15 residues. Trimming cost V 4 bases and J 3 bases; bases outside gene matches: 2. Germline V gives CDR1 SGHVS, CDR2 FQNEAQ. CDR3 sequence: CASSSGTSGGYEQYF. CDR3 nucleotide sequence: TGTGCCAGCAGCTCTGGGACTAGCGGGGGCTACGAGCAGTACTTC.

This chain joins TRBV30 and TRBJ2-5; 12 nucleotides align to TRBD2. The junction had 7 bases not matched to a gene; V was cut back by 3 bases and J by 2 bases. Germline V gene lookup returns CDR1 GTSNPN and CDR2 SVGIG (reference sequence). The CDR3 sequence is 16 residues long. In DNA form, the CDR3 reads TGTGCCTGGAGCGCGGGGACTAGCGGGCGACAAGAGACCCAGTACTTC. It yields the protein CAWSAGTSGRQETQYF.

DNA for the CDR3: TGTGCCAGCAGCCCGGGACAGACGTACCAAGAGACCCAGTACTTC. It encodes CASSPGQTYQETQYF. This rearrangement joins TRBV6-5 to TRBJ2-5; the match to TRBD1 covers 7 bases. This CDR3 has 15 amino acids. V shed 6 bases, J shed 0 bases, and the junction held 7 bases outside the gene matches. Germline CDR1 MNHEY, CDR2 SVGAGI.

The J gene is TRBJ2-2, the V gene TRBV11-2; D is unresolved. Between the trimmed V and J ends, which lost 2 bases and 5 bases, there was a span of 15 bases. CDR1 is SGHAT and CDR2 is FQNNGV in the germline V gene. This CDR3 is built from 16 residues. This CDR3 reads CASSLRAYLPTGELFF. The DNA of the CDR3 is TGTGCCAGCAGCTTAAGGGCGTATCTGCCTACCGGGGAGCTGTTTTTT.

V usage is TRBV5-1 and J usage is TRBJ1-1, with D perhaps TRBD1 (6 bases). The germline V and J ends were trimmed by 0 bases and 4 bases, with 13 bases remaining between them. Germline values: CDR1 SGHRS, CDR2 YFSETQ. This CDR3 spans 15 amino acids. The CDR3: CASSLAGGGITEAFF. CDR3 nucleotide sequence: TGCGCCAGCAGCTTGGCCGGTGGGGGCATCACTGAAGCTTTCTTT.

A word on this clone: Other DNA variants within this sample encode the same CDR3. The chain combines TRBV30 with TRBJ1-1; D is possibly TRBD1 (5 bases). The germline V and J ends were trimmed by 3 bases and 0 bases, with 8 bases remaining between them. The germline V gene encodes CDR1 GTSNPN and CDR2 SVGIG (reference sequence). CDR3 length: 13 amino acids. The CDR3 protein is CAWRGRMNTEAFF. CDR3 sequence (DNA): TGTGCCTGGAGGGGACGGATGAACACTGAAGCTTTCTTT. The variable domain in full, completed from reference TRBV30 and TRBJ1-1, reads SQTIHQWPATLVQPVGSPLSLECTVEGTSNPNLYWYRQAAGRGLQLLFYSVGIGQISSEVPQNLSASRPQDRQFILSSKKLLLSDSGFYLCAWRGRMNTEAFFGQGTRLTVV.

The rearrangement uses TRBV19 and TRBJ1-2; D perhaps matches TRBD1 (5 bases). This CDR3 region has 15 residues. Germline V gene sequence: CDR1 LNHDA, CDR2 SQIVND (reference sequence). V shed 1 base and J shed 4 bases, with 13 bases lying between them. The CDR3 nucleotides are TGTGCCAGTAGTATAGCGGGGGGTTCGTCCTATGGCTACACCTTC. It encodes CASSIAGGSSYGYTF.

The V and J genes are TRBV4-3 and TRBJ2-5; the match to TRBD1 covers 10 bases. This CDR3 comprises 14 residues. V lost 5 bases to trimming and J lost 4 bases; unmatched junction nucleotides: 4. Germline V lookup: CDR1 LGHNA, CDR2 YSLEER. The CDR3 nucleotides are TGCGCCAGCAGCAGGGACAGGGGATCAGAGACCCAGTACTTC. Translation gives CASSRDRGSETQYF.

The rearrangement links TRBV2 to TRBJ1-1; D might be TRBD1 (6 bases). Germline V gene lookup returns CDR1 SNHLY and CDR2 FYNNEI. This CDR3 is 13 amino acids long. The ends were cut back, 10 bases at V and 5 bases at J, with 17 bases in the middle. DNA of the CDR3: TGTGCCACCACGGCAGGGGCGAGGACTGAAGCTTTCTTT. It yields the protein CATTAGARTEAFF.

V and J are TRBV6-6 and TRBJ2-1; TRBD2 matches at 10 bases. V shed 8 bases and J 5 bases; nucleotides not matched to a gene: 3. The CDR3 consists of 13 residues. CDR1 MNHNY and CDR2 SVGAGI come from the germline V gene (reference sequence). The CDR3 loop is CASSGTSDNEQFF. As DNA, the CDR3 is TGTGCCAGCTCCGGGACTAGCGACAATGAGCAGTTCTTC.

J is TRBJ2-7 and V is TRBV18, with 11 positions matching TRBD1. CDR1 and CDR2 (germline): KGHSH, LQKENI. V lost 6 bases and J lost 4; bases outside the gene matches: 8. The length of the CDR3 is 15 residues. CDR3 amino acids: CASSSPGQGVYEQYF. For the CDR3, the DNA is TGTGCCAGCTCTAGCCCGGGACAGGGGGTTTACGAGCAGTACTTC.

V usage is TRBV19 and J usage is TRBJ1-5; unclear D gene. Trimming stripped 3 bases from V and 3 bases from J, with 15 bases between. The germline V gene encodes CDR1 LNHDA and CDR2 SQIVND (reference sequence). The CDR3 loop spans 16 amino acids. The CDR3 here is CASSIVWTVDNQPQHF. CDR3 DNA sequence: TGTGCCAGTAGTATTGTTTGGACTGTAGACAATCAGCCCCAGCATTTT. The complete variable domain, with remaining parts taken from reference TRBV19 and TRBJ1-5, reads DGGITQSPKYLFRKEGQNVTLSCEQNLNHDAMYWYRQDPGQGLRLIYYSQIVNDFQKGDIAEGYSVSREKKESFPLTVTSAQKNPTAFYLCASSIVWTVDNQPQHFGDGTRLSIL.